Below, 32 T cell receptor beta chains from the same sample are listed, as sequenced in a study of neurological immune-mediated disorders (dated by TCRdb to about 2019). The library was obtained by 5' RACE. These reads were obtained on an Illumina HiSeq 2500. Starting from the raw public reads, TCRdb applied fastp trimming at Q25, assembled clones with MiXCR and retained in-frame beta chains. Merged by CDR3 protein, the rows form single entries marked with the most common genes and DNA. For this sample the table gives 44,000 or so distinct CDR3 sequences, of which roughly 6% were detected only once. The ten top clones hold 0.57% of the sample. The sequencing sample was made of CD4+ T cells from blood. Source of these receptors: a woman aged 40-49 years in good health.

This clonotype was seen at least ten times. The genes are TRBV28 and TRBJ1-1, with D unclear. Trimming left V 2 bases short and J 2 bases short, with 3 bases between. CDR1 is MDHEN, CDR2 SYDVKM, per germline. The CDR3 runs 12 residues. CDR3 coding DNA: TGTGCCAGCAGTTTAGCCAACACTGAAGCTTTCTTT. Amino acids: CASSLANTEAFF.

The rearrangement joins TRBV19 to TRBJ2-1; TRBD2 matches at 15 bases. The germline V gene has CDR1 LNHDA and CDR2 SQIVND (reference sequence). Trimming cost V 3 bases and J 7 bases; bases outside gene matches: 4. The CDR3 sequence is 16 residues long. Here the CDR3 reads CASSMEGLAGGNEQFF. CDR3 nucleotides: TGTGCCAGTAGTATGGAGGGACTAGCGGGAGGAAATGAGCAGTTCTTC. The entire variable domain, with the rest obtained from reference TRBV19 and TRBJ2-1, is as follows: DGGITQSPKYLFRKEGQNVTLSCEQNLNHDAMYWYRQDPGQGLRLIYYSQIVNDFQKGDIAEGYSVSREKKESFPLTVTSAQKNPTAFYLCASSMEGLAGGNEQFFGPGTRLTVL.

This clonotype has at least ten counts. V usage is TRBV7-8 and J usage is TRBJ2-5, with 9 bases fitting TRBD1. Germline lookup yields CDR1 SGHVS and CDR2 FQNEAQ. The CDR3 totals 15 residues. Losses at the gene ends were 5 bases for V and 3 bases for J; bases not matched to a gene: 7. CDR3 nucleotide sequence: TGTGCCAGCAGCACGGACAGGGGATTTGAAGAGACCCAGTACTTC. It specifies CASSTDRGFEETQYF.

There are many counts of this clonotype. The J gene is TRBJ2-1, the V gene TRBV12-3 or TRBV12-4; 8 bases are a match to TRBD2. Losses at the gene ends were 1 base for V and 5 bases for J; bases not matched to a gene: 1. The CDR3 loop spans 14 amino acids. The CDR3 here is CASSLGSGNNEQFF. CDR3 nucleotides: TGTGCCAGCAGTTTAGGTAGCGGGAACAATGAGCAGTTCTTC.

The chain has TRBV7-3 and TRBJ2-3, with D possibly matching TRBD1 (6 bases). Germline CDR1 reads SGHTA; CDR2 reads FQGTGA. Between the trimmed V and J ends, which lost 4 bases and 1 base, there was a span of 12 bases. The CDR3 contains 15 residues. CDR3 protein: CASSSRSGGTDTQYF. The CDR3 coding sequence is TGTGCCAGCAGCTCGAGGTCAGGGGGCACAGATACGCAGTATTTT.

There are many counts of this clonotype. The V and J genes are TRBV4-2 and TRBJ2-2, with 12 bases lining up with TRBD2. This CDR3 is built from 18 residues. The V segment lost 3 bases and the J segment 5 bases; nucleotides outside the gene matches: 10. CDR1 and CDR2 (germline): LGHNA, YNFKEQ. Here the CDR3 reads CASSQGLAGQTKTGELFF. The CDR3, as DNA: TGTGCCAGCAGCCAGGGACTAGCGGGCCAGACAAAGACCGGGGAGCTGTTTTTT.

This clonotype was observed many times. The chain combines TRBV10-3 with TRBJ1-1; the D gene is possibly TRBD1 (5 bases). The CDR3 extends over 14 amino acids. Trimming pared 4 bases from V and 0 bases from J, leaving 9 bases between. Looked up from germline, CDR1 is ENHRY and CDR2 is SYGVKD. DNA for the CDR3: TGTGCCATCAGTGGGGGGAAGCTGAACACTGAAGCTTTCTTT. Translated: CAISGGKLNTEAFF.

This clonotype appeared many times. The chain recombines TRBV5-1 with TRBJ2-4; D could derive from TRBD1 or TRBD2 (5 bases each). The CDR3 covers 15 residues. Trimming cost V 2 bases and J 1 base, with 10 bases left between them. The germline CDR1 and CDR2 sequences are SGHRS and YFSETQ. Written as DNA, the CDR3 is TGCGCCAGCAGCTTCCAGAGGGGCGCCAAAAACATTCAGTACTTC. As protein: CASSFQRGAKNIQYF.

This clonotype was seen repeatedly, ten times or more. V usage is TRBV28 and J usage is TRBJ2-4; weak D call: TRBD2 (6 bases). Germline V lookup: CDR1 MDHEN, CDR2 SYDVKM. The CDR3 runs to 15 residues. V was shortened by 2 bases and J by 6 bases, with 14 bases between the two germline ends. CDR3 bases: TGTGCCAGCAGTTTAGGGGACTCTCCCCTAAACATTCAGTACTTC. Protein sequence: CASSLGDSPLNIQYF.

This sequence joins TRBV2 and TRBJ1-4, with a possible D match to TRBD1 (5 bases). This CDR3 has 14 residues. The ends were cut back, 7 bases at V and 8 bases at J, with 17 bases in the middle. The germline V gene encodes CDR1 SNHLY and CDR2 FYNNEI. The CDR3 DNA is TGTGCCAGCAAAGGGACCGGAGCCGGGGAAAAACTGTTTTTT. Its translation is CASKGTGAGEKLFF.

This clonotype was seen many times. The V gene is TRBV5-1, the J gene TRBJ1-1; D uncertain. Trimming removed 5 bases from V and 6 bases from J, with 11 bases in between. CDR1 SGHRS and CDR2 YFSETQ come from the germline V gene. This CDR3 is built from 12 residues. Here the CDR3 DNA reads TGCGCCAGCAGAACTAATCACGCTGAAGCTTTCTTT. It encodes CASRTNHAEAFF.

The sample holds many counts of this clonotype. As DNA, the CDR3 is TGTGCCAGCAGTCGACTAGCGATCCACGAGCAGTACTTC. Protein product: CASSRLAIHEQYF. This chain connects TRBV6-2 or TRBV6-3 to TRBJ2-7; the match to TRBD2 covers 8 bases. The CDR3 length is 13 residues. J lost 5 bases, V lost 5 bases, and 5 bases had no gene match. Germline loops: CDR1 MNHEY, CDR2 SVGEGT.

This clonotype was counted ten times or more. V is TRBV6-5 and J is TRBJ2-7; D might be TRBD1 (6 bases). CDR1 and CDR2 (germline): MNHEY, SVGAGI. V dropped 5 bases and J dropped 4 bases, with 9 bases sitting between them. The CDR3 totals 12 residues. The CDR3 DNA is TGTGCCAGCAGTGAACAGGGTTACGAGCAGTACTTC. It encodes CASSEQGYEQYF.

There are a few counts of this clonotype. V is TRBV28 and J is TRBJ1-5, with a tentative D call TRBD1 (5 bases). This CDR3 spans 14 amino acids. The germline V gene encodes CDR1 MDHEN and CDR2 SYDVKM. Between the trimmed V and J ends, which lost 3 bases and 3 bases, there was a span of 9 bases. The CDR3 sequence: CASSLSGSNQPQHF. The CDR3 region has the DNA TGTGCCAGCAGTTTGTCAGGGTCCAATCAGCCCCAGCATTTT.

This clonotype was recorded at least ten times. The chain carries TRBV9 and TRBJ2-1; a weak D match, TRBD2 (6 bases). The CDR3 spans 15 residues. Germline V gene lookup returns CDR1 SGDLS and CDR2 YYNGEE. Trimming left V 0 bases short and J 6 bases short, with 13 bases between. CDR3 coding DNA: TGTGCCAGCAGCGTAGTGGGGCGGGAAAGCAATGAGCAGTTCTTC. Translated: CASSVVGRESNEQFF.

The chain combines TRBV2 with TRBJ1-5; no reliable D call. The CDR3 has 12 amino acids. Per germline, CDR1 SNHLY and CDR2 FYNNEI. V lost 4 bases and J lost 4, with 5 bases in between. The CDR3 nucleotides are TGTGCCAGCAGTGCTGGTAATCAGCCCCAGCATTTT. Its translation is CASSAGNQPQHF.

The table lists this clonotype with many counts. This sequence joins TRBV5-1 and TRBJ2-2; weak D call: TRBD1 (5 bases). Germline-derived CDR1 and CDR2 are SGHRS and YFSETQ. This CDR3 region has 15 residues. The germline V and J ends were trimmed by 0 bases and 1 base, with 7 bases remaining between them. DNA for the CDR3: TGCGCCAGCAGCTTGGAGGGGTGGAACACCGGGGAGCTGTTTTTT. It encodes CASSLEGWNTGELFF.

This clonotype was seen ten or more times. J is TRBJ2-7 and V is TRBV5-1; 11 positions agree with TRBD2. Germline V gene sequence: CDR1 SGHRS, CDR2 YFSETQ. CDR3 length: 17 amino acids. The ends lost 2 bases at V and 0 bases at J; junction bases unmatched: 7. The CDR3 loop is CASSFLAGGLSSYEQYF. CDR3 sequence (DNA): TGCGCCAGCAGCTTTCTAGCGGGAGGTCTCAGCTCCTACGAGCAGTACTTC. Filled out from reference TRBV5-1 and TRBJ2-7, the complete variable domain reads KAGVTQTPRYLIKTRGQQVTLSCSPISGHRSVSWYQQTPGQGLQFLFEYFSETQRNKGNFPGRFSGRQFSNSRSEMNVSTLELGDSALYLCASSFLAGGLSSYEQYFGPGTRLTVT.

This clonotype has at least ten counts. The chain couples TRBV5-1 to TRBJ1-2, with D unresolved. This CDR3 contains 13 residues. Trimming took 0 bases from V and 2 from J, leaving 5 bases between them. Germline lookup yields CDR1 SGHRS and CDR2 YFSETQ. CDR3 sequence: CASSLVTNYGYTF. CDR3 sequence (DNA): TGCGCCAGCAGCTTGGTAACGAACTATGGCTACACCTTC.

There are many counts of this clonotype. The chain's CDR3 is CSVNTGTGNHKLFF. DNA for the CDR3: TGCAGTGTTAATACCGGGACAGGCAATCATAAACTGTTTTTT. The rearrangement joins TRBV20-1 to TRBJ1-4; 8 positions match TRBD1. The trim removed 7 bases at V and 11 bases at J, leaving 15 bases unmatched. The V gene's germline CDR1 is DFQATT and CDR2 SNEGSKA (reference sequence). The CDR3 sequence is 14 residues long.

This clonotype was detected ten times or more. The gene calls are TRBV20-1 and TRBJ2-6; D possibly corresponds to TRBD2 (6 bases). V was clipped by 5 bases and J by 0 bases, with 17 bases between them. The CDR3 consists of 17 residues. Germline V lookup: CDR1 DFQATT, CDR2 SNEGSKA (reference sequence). The CDR3 DNA sequence: TGCAGTGCTTGGAGGGTCCCAAAAACCTCTGGGGCCAACGTCCTGACTTTC. Translating gives CSAWRVPKTSGANVLTF.

The genes are TRBV12-3 or TRBV12-4 and TRBJ2-1; 7 nucleotides line up with TRBD1. V was clipped by 6 bases and J by 4 bases; unmatched bases: 3. This CDR3 is 13 amino acids long. The CDR3 DNA reads TGTGCCAGCAGCCAGGGACAGTACAATGAGCAGTTCTTC. Amino acid sequence: CASSQGQYNEQFF.

This clonotype has at least ten counts. The chain links TRBV28 to TRBJ1-2; 7 positions agree with TRBD1. The CDR3 runs 15 residues. The junction had 7 bases not matched to a gene; V was cut back by 6 bases and J by 0 bases. Looked up from germline, CDR1 is MDHEN and CDR2 is SYDVKM. CDR3 sequence: CASRGDRNPNYGYTF. Written as DNA, the CDR3 is TGTGCCAGCAGAGGGGACAGAAACCCTAACTATGGCTACACCTTC.

This clonotype was picked up many times. The rearrangement uses TRBV28 and TRBJ1-1; D gene uncertain. Trimming stripped 6 bases from V and 5 bases from J, with 7 bases between. Germline V lookup: CDR1 MDHEN, CDR2 SYDVKM. The CDR3 is made up of 11 amino acids. CDR3 region: CASSFPTEAFF. CDR3 DNA: TGTGCCAGCAGCTTCCCAACTGAAGCTTTCTTT.

This clonotype was recorded at least ten times. The chain combines TRBV5-1 with TRBJ2-5, with 9 bases aligning to TRBD2. V gave up 4 bases and J gave up 4 bases; unmatched junction bases: 8. The CDR3 runs 15 residues. Per germline, CDR1 SGHRS and CDR2 YFSETQ. This CDR3 reads CASSGLSGSSETQYF. Written as DNA, the CDR3 is TGCGCCAGCAGCGGTCTTAGCGGGAGCTCAGAGACCCAGTACTTC.

This clonotype was counted at least ten times. The chain employs TRBV5-1 and TRBJ2-1; 7 nucleotides match TRBD2. The V segment lost 0 bases and the J segment 4 bases; nucleotides outside the gene matches: 4. Germline CDR1 and CDR2: SGHRS and YFSETQ. This CDR3 is built from 15 residues. In nucleotides, the CDR3 is TGCGCCAGCAGCTTGGTCCAGGGAGGGTACAATGAGCAGTTCTTC. Amino acids: CASSLVQGGYNEQFF.

This clonotype was counted many times. This chain uses TRBV7-2 with TRBJ2-5; D unclear. The V and J ends lost 9 bases and 0 bases respectively, with 14 bases between them. The CDR3 contains 14 residues. Germline-derived CDR1 and CDR2 are SGHTA and FQGNSA. The CDR3 spells CARGARRDQETQYF. The CDR3 coding sequence is TGTGCCAGAGGAGCGAGGCGTGACCAAGAGACCCAGTACTTC.

There are many counts of this clonotype. The V call is TRBV7-2, the J call TRBJ2-7; 7 positions match TRBD1. Germline-derived CDR1 and CDR2 are SGHTA and FQGNSA. J was trimmed by 2 bases and V by 5 bases; bases with no gene match: 6. The CDR3 extends over 14 amino acids. The CDR3 spells CASSPDRQTYEQYF. CDR3 DNA: TGTGCCAGCAGCCCGGACAGGCAAACCTACGAGCAGTACTTC.

This clonotype came up many times. V is TRBV20-1 and J is TRBJ1-1, with TRBD1 identical over 7 bases. Germline values: CDR1 DFQATT, CDR2 SNEGSKA (reference sequence). Trimming took 5 bases from V and 4 from J; bases not matched to a gene: 16. The CDR3 is 16 residues long. The CDR3 nucleotides are TGCAGTGCTCAGCCCGGAGACAGGGCCCAGGGCACTGAAGCTTTCTTT. Its protein product is CSAQPGDRAQGTEAFF.

This clonotype was observed many times. V and J are TRBV7-2 and TRBJ2-4; D not resolved. V dropped 1 base and J dropped 5 bases, with 9 bases sitting between them. The CDR3 covers 14 residues. CDR1 SGHTA and CDR2 FQGNSA come from the germline V gene. CDR3 nucleotide sequence: TGTGCCAGCAGCTTAGACGGTTGGGAAAACATTCAGTACTTC. Translating it yields CASSLDGWENIQYF.

The table lists this clonotype with a few counts. This chain uses TRBV18 with TRBJ2-7; D is unresolved. CDR3 size: 14 residues. The V and J ends lost 3 bases and 0 bases respectively, with 9 bases between them. Looked up from germline, CDR1 is KGHSH and CDR2 is LQKENI. Here the CDR3 DNA reads TGTGCCAGCTCACCCGCGAGGAGCTCCTACGAGCAGTACTTC. Amino acids: CASSPARSSYEQYF.

There are many counts of this clonotype. V usage is TRBV2 and J usage is TRBJ1-4, with a tentative D call TRBD1 (6 bases). The germline V gene encodes CDR1 SNHLY and CDR2 FYNNEI. The CDR3 length is 13 residues. V was shortened by 9 bases and J by 3 bases, with 11 bases between the two germline ends. The chain's CDR3 is CARSWTANEKLFF. The CDR3 DNA is TGTGCCAGGTCCTGGACAGCTAATGAAAAACTGTTTTTT.